These 20 T cell receptor beta chains originate from one sample sequenced in a study of vaccination and CD4 T cells after COVID-19. Treatment defined: roughly 10-day PBMC culture with coronavirus spike peptide pools or control peptides (ViraFEST assay). Sequenced with the Oncomine TCR Beta short-read assay was DNA taken from cultured CD4+ T cells. From the PCR reads, TCRdb called clonotypes with MiXCR, one entry per CDR3 protein. The sample comprises about 14,000 distinct CDR3 sequences, 50% to 65% of which are singletons, and roughly a tenth rests with the top ten. No cognate antigen is known for these TCRs. Specimen: CD4+ T cells from blood, cultured in vitro, collected before SARS-CoV-2 vaccination. Receptors originate from a human donor who had recovered from COVID-19.

This chain connects TRBV20-1 to TRBJ1-1, with a weak D call TRBD1 (5 bases). Germline V gene data show CDR1 as DFQATT and CDR2 as SNEGSKA (reference sequence). The CDR3 covers 14 residues. Trimming pared 3 bases from V and 11 bases from J, leaving 22 bases between. The CDR3: CSARVSTGWGTAFF. In DNA, the CDR3 is TGCAGTGCTAGGGTTTCGACGGGTTGGGGGACGGCTTTCTTT.

The chain employs TRBV19 and TRBJ2-7, with D possibly TRBD2 on 6 matching bases. This CDR3 is 12 amino acids long. The ends were cut back, 5 bases at V and 5 bases at J, with 10 bases in the middle. CDR1 and CDR2 from the germline V gene are LNHDA and SQIVND (reference sequence). The CDR3 here is CASSSWGDEQYF. The CDR3 DNA sequence: TGTGCCAGTAGTTCCTGGGGGGACGAGCAGTACTTC.

The chain uses TRBV20-1 and TRBJ2-3; the D is unclear. CDR1 and CDR2 (germline): DFQATT, SNEGSKA (reference sequence). The CDR3 has 11 residues. V lost 3 bases and J 11 bases, leaving 12 bases between the germline ends. CDR3 DNA: TGCAGTGCTAGTGATCGTGGAGAGCAGTATTTT. As protein: CSASDRGEQYF.

In this sample, this clonotype turned up a few times. The rearrangement links TRBV6-2 or TRBV6-3 to TRBJ1-1; the D is unclear. Germline lookup yields CDR1 MNHEY and CDR2 SVGEGT. Deletions cut 5 bases from V and 3 bases from J, with 10 bases between. This CDR3 is built from 13 residues. The CDR3 region has the DNA TGTGCCAGCAGTCCCCAACGGGACACTGAAGCTTTCTTT. Protein sequence: CASSPQRDTEAFF.

This chain links TRBV11-3 with TRBJ2-5; 7 bases map to TRBD1. This CDR3 has 14 amino acids. Germline trimming cut 5 bases from V and 10 bases from J; bases unmatched to any gene: 13. Germline CDR1 SGHNT, CDR2 YENEEA. CDR3 sequence: CASSQRGGLGDQYF. CDR3 coding DNA: TGTGCCAGCAGCCAAAGAGGGGGCTTGGGGGACCAGTACTTC.

The chain joins TRBV11-2 to TRBJ2-7; D is unclear. With 4 bases removed from V and 5 bases from J, the gap between germline ends came to 9 bases. Germline CDR1 and CDR2: SGHAT and FQNNGV. The CDR3 covers 12 residues. Written as DNA, the CDR3 is TGTGCCAGCAGCTCCAGTTCGCACGAGCAGTACTTC. Its translation is CASSSSSHEQYF.

This clonotype showed up just a few times. V is TRBV6-5 and J is TRBJ2-7, with TRBD2 matching 8 bases. The germline V gene encodes CDR1 MNHEY and CDR2 SVGAGI. The CDR3 is 16 residues long. J lost 2 bases, V lost 4 bases, and 10 bases had no gene match. The chain's CDR3 is CASSFLGTSRAYEQYF. The CDR3 bases are TGTGCCAGCAGTTTCCTCGGGACTAGTCGGGCCTACGAGCAGTACTTC.

The chain is built from TRBV11-1 and TRBJ2-4; the match to TRBD1 covers 8 bases. CDR3 length: 15 amino acids. Germline CDR1 reads SGHAT; CDR2 reads FQDESV (reference sequence). Germline trimming cut 5 bases from V and 6 bases from J; bases unmatched to any gene: 9. CDR3 in DNA: TGTGCCAGCAGCCAACTCCCGGGACAGGCAAACATTCAGTACTTC. This sequence encodes CASSQLPGQANIQYF.

The V gene is TRBV11-3, the J gene TRBJ2-3, with TRBD2 identical over 11 bases. Germline V gene lookup returns CDR1 SGHNT and CDR2 YENEEA. The CDR3 is 16 residues long. V gave up 6 bases and J gave up 2 bases; unmatched junction bases: 7. The CDR3 sequence: CASRHKTSGTTDTQYF. The CDR3 DNA reads TGTGCCAGCAGACATAAGACTAGCGGGACCACAGATACGCAGTATTTT. The whole variable domain, remainder taken from reference TRBV11-3 and TRBJ2-3, is EAGVVQSPRYKIIEKKQPVAFWCNPISGHNTLYWYLQNLGQGPELLIRYENEEAVDDSQLPKDRFSAERLKGVDSTLKIQPAELGDSAVYLCASRHKTSGTTDTQYFGPGTRLTVL.

The V gene is TRBV11-3, the J gene TRBJ2-4; 8 bases agree with TRBD2. The CDR3 is 14 amino acids. The V gene's germline CDR1 is SGHNT and CDR2 YENEEA. Germline trimming cut 4 bases from V and 8 bases from J; bases unmatched to any gene: 7. The CDR3 region is CASSSGLATDIQYF. DNA of the CDR3: TGTGCCAGCAGCTCAGGACTAGCAACGGACATTCAGTACTTC.

The rearrangement joins TRBV28 to TRBJ1-5; possibly TRBD1 for D (6 bases). CDR3 size: 16 residues. Germline assignment: CDR1 MDHEN and CDR2 SYDVKM. Trimming pared 5 bases from V and 2 bases from J, leaving 16 bases between. The CDR3 protein is CASSGVRGPRNQPQHF. Written as DNA, the CDR3 is TGTGCCAGCAGTGGGGTGCGGGGGCCGCGCAATCAGCCCCAGCATTTT.

The J gene is TRBJ2-6, the V gene TRBV4-3, with D possibly called TRBD1 or TRBD2 (5 bases each). The V end was cut by 1 base, the J end by 2 bases, with 24 bases between. There are 21 residues in the CDR3. The germline gives CDR1 LGHNA, CDR2 YSLEER. CDR3 in DNA: TGCGCCAGCAGCCAAGTGGGTCCCGGGGCGCATACCACAGCTGGGGCCAACGTCCTGACTTTC. It specifies CASSQVGPGAHTTAGANVLTF.

Notes on this clonotype: This may be a read error, as it is one base from a much larger clone. This chain connects TRBV27 to TRBJ1-6; D unresolved. The CDR3 consists of 15 residues. Germline assignment: CDR1 MNHEY and CDR2 SMNVEV (reference sequence). The CDR3 region is CASRTTGSVASPPHF. DNA for the CDR3: TGTGCCAGCAGGACGACGGGGAGTGTCGCTTCACCCCCCCACTTT.

The chain uses TRBV30 and TRBJ1-2; possibly TRBD1 for D (5 bases). V was clipped by 6 bases and J by 1 base, with 15 bases between them. This CDR3 is 14 amino acids long. The germline V gene encodes CDR1 GTSNPN and CDR2 SVGIG (reference sequence). CDR3 protein: CACHGSRDNYGYTF. In DNA form, the CDR3 reads TGTGCCTGCCATGGGAGCAGGGATAACTATGGCTACACCTTC.

This clonotype was detected only a few times. This rearrangement joins TRBV6-8 to TRBJ1-2; 9 bases agree with TRBD1. Germline CDR1 and CDR2: MNHGY and SAAAGT. The CDR3 is 16 amino acids. V lost 1 base and J lost 6; bases outside the gene matches: 9. The CDR3 here is CASSYFRDREDDGYTF. CDR3 nucleotides: TGTGCCAGCAGTTACTTCCGGGACAGGGAGGATGATGGCTACACCTTC.

This clonotype was detected a few times. The V call is TRBV2, the J call TRBJ1-5, with unresolved D. Trimming removed 4 bases from V and 9 bases from J, with 10 bases in between. Germline lookup yields CDR1 SNHLY and CDR2 FYNNEI. The CDR3 spans 12 residues. The CDR3 region is CASSGGAGPQHF. The CDR3 coding sequence is TGTGCCAGCAGTGGAGGAGCTGGGCCCCAGCATTTT.

The chain couples TRBV5-1 to TRBJ1-2, with D possibly TRBD1 on 6 matching bases. The CDR3 covers 13 residues. Trimming took 4 bases from V and 4 from J, leaving 11 bases between them. Germline assignment: CDR1 SGHRS and CDR2 YFSETQ. The CDR3 region is CASSVDSAYGYTF. DNA of the CDR3: TGCGCCAGCAGCGTGGACAGTGCCTATGGCTACACCTTC.

The CDR3 DNA reads TGTGCCAGCAGCCATACGTCTCCCGGGGCCAACGTCCTGACTTTC. The encoded protein is CASSHTSPGANVLTF. This chain connects TRBV12-3 or TRBV12-4 to TRBJ2-6; no clear D gene. The CDR3 has 15 amino acids. Trimming removed 6 bases from V and 4 bases from J, with 13 bases in between.

The gene calls are TRBV6-1 and TRBJ1-4; 7 nucleotides line up with TRBD1. CDR1 and CDR2 from the germline V gene are MNHNS and SASEGT. V shed 6 bases, J shed 8 bases, and the junction held 9 bases outside the gene matches. This CDR3 region has 14 residues. CDR3 loop: CASRPGQRGEKLFF. Here the CDR3 DNA reads TGTGCCAGCAGGCCGGGACAGAGGGGGGAAAAACTGTTTTTT.

This clonotype was seen a few times. The V gene is TRBV7-2, the J gene TRBJ2-2; TRBD2 aligns across 10 bases. The J segment lost 6 bases and the V segment lost 2 bases, leaving 9 bases of the junction unmatched. This CDR3 has 17 amino acids. Germline-derived CDR1 and CDR2 are SGHTA and FQGNSA. DNA of the CDR3: TGTGCCAGCAGCTTAAAAGGAGCGGGAGGGCGGTCCGGGGAGCTGTTTTTT. This gives the protein CASSLKGAGGRSGELFF.